Presented here are 4 T cell receptor beta chains from one specimen sequenced in a study of T cells in tumors after PD-1 blockade (dated by TCRdb to the late 2010s). Preparation of the library involved the immunoSEQ multiplex PCR assay. TCRdb retrieved this table from immuneACCESS and kept in-frame rearrangements only. Not all clones are present; in checked studies, unresolved V genes account for under half, and no reason is known for the remainder. Counted in this sample were approximately 60,000 clones; approximately 74% of them appeared once. The ten largest clones add up to approximately 4.5% of the sample. The sample's time point label, decoded: after anti-PD-1 therapy. The sequenced sample was PBMCs, obtained after anti-PD-1 treatment. The receptors shown here come from a human donor with basal cell carcinoma.

This clone turned up a few times. V usage is TRBV20-1 and J usage is TRBJ2-1, with D uncertain. This CDR3 has 10 residues. Trimming took 6 bases from V and 3 from J, leaving 3 bases between them. Germline V gene data show CDR1 as DFQATT and CDR2 as SNEGSKA (reference sequence). The CDR3 sequence is CSAIYNEQFF. The CDR3 bases are TGCAGTGCAATCTACAATGAGCAGTTCTTC.

The J gene is TRBJ1-2, the V gene TRBV5-5; 12 bases agree with TRBD1. Looked up from germline, CDR1 is SGHKS and CDR2 is YYEKEE (reference sequence). J was trimmed by 7 bases and V by 5 bases; bases with no gene match: 6. CDR3 length equals 14 residues. The CDR3 is CASRTGTGGAGYTF. DNA of the CDR3: TGTGCCAGCAGGACCGGGACAGGGGGCGCTGGCTACACCTTC. Looking up the rest from reference TRBV5-5 and TRBJ1-2 gives the full variable domain: DAGVTQSPTHLIKTRGQQVTLRCSPISGHKSVSWYQQVLGQGPQFIFQYYEKEERGRGNFPDRFSARQFPNYSSELNVNALLLGDSALYLCASRTGTGGAGYTFGSGTRLTVV.

The table lists this clone with a few counts. The same CDR3 is also encoded by other DNA sequences in this sample. The chain links TRBV7-2 to TRBJ2-7, with D perhaps matching TRBD1 (6 bases). V was trimmed by 5 bases and J by 3 bases, leaving 11 bases between them. The CDR3 is 13 amino acids. Looked up from germline, CDR1 is SGHTA and CDR2 is FQGNSA. This CDR3 is CASSLDRIYEQYF. CDR3 nucleotides: TGTGCCAGCAGCCTAGACAGGATCTACGAGCAGTACTTC.

The chain is built from TRBV12-3 or TRBV12-4 and TRBJ1-1; D is ambiguous. V dropped 4 bases and J dropped 3 bases, with 6 bases sitting between them. CDR3 length equals 12 residues. The CDR3 loop is CASSSSHTEAFF. CDR3 bases: TGTGCCAGCAGTTCGTCCCACACTGAAGCTTTCTTT.